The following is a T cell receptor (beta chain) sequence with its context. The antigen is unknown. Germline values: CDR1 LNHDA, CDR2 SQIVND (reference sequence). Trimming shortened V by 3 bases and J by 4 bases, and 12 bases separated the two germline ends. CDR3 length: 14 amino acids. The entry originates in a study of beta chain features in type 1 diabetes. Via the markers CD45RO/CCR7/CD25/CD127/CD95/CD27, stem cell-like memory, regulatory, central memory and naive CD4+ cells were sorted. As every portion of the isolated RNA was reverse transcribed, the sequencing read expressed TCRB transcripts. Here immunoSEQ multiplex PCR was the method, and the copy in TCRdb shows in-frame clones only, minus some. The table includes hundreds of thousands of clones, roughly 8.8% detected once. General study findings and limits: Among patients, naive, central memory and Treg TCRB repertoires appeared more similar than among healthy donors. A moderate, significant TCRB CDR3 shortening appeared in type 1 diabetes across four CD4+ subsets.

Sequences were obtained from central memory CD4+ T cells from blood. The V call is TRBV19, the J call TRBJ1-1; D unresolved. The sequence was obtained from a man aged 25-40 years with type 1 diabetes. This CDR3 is CASSIVSEGTEAFF. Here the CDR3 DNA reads TGTGCCAGTAGTATTGTCTCCGAAGGCACTGAAGCTTTCTTT.